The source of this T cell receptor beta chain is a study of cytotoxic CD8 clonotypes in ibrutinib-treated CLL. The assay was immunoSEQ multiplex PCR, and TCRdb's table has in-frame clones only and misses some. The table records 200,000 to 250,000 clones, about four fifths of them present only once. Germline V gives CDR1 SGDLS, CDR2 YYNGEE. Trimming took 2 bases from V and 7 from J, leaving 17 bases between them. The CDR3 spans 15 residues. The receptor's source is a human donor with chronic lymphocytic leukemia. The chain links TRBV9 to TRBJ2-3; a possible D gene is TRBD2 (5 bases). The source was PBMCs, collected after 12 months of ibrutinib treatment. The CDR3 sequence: CASSVLDSMGYTQYF. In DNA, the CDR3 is TGTGCCAGCAGCGTCCTGGACTCCATGGGATATACGCAGTATTTT.